Reported below is one T cell receptor beta chain. There is no known antigen for this receptor. No much larger clone is present one base from it, and per-base qualities are unavailable. Each collaborating institution followed its own protocols to collect whole blood in K2EDTA tubes. Collaborator samples were shipped for TCRbeta analysis as frozen whole blood, isolated PBMCs, or DNA extracted from either sample type. The immunoSEQ Assay, a bias-controlled multiplex PCR, was used to amplify TCRbeta CDR3 regions from genomic DNA. The study's processing was this. The number of nucleated cells in each sample was estimated from the amplification of reference gene primers within the assay. To quantify the absolute abundance of each unique TCRbeta CDR3 rearrangement, sequence reads were collapsed and filtered. For each sample, productive Simpson clonality was calculated as the square root of Simpson's diversity index over productive rearrangements. In its TCRdb copy, this immuneACCESS table keeps in-frame sequences only and misses some clones. Where compared with another copy, unresolved V genes explain less than half of these, and the others have no known cause. V, J and clone size reflect that table, while D and trimming were determined from the DNA. The sample table contains over 80,000 clones; only one count was recorded for 80% of them. 9% to 12% of the sample comes from the top ten.

The trim is 3 bases for V and 0 bases for J, with a gap of 12 bases between the germline ends. Including the terminal cysteine and phenylalanine, the CDR3 comprises 15 residues. Only the CDR3 DNA stays, 45 bases, in frame from base 1. Reading the germline V gene gives CDR1 KGHSH and CDR2 LQKENI. These data originate in a study of blood T cell repertoires in COVID-19 (dated by TCRdb to 2020 to 2022). Background on the whole study: The collaborator samples originated in the United States, Italy and Spain and spanned the acute and convalescent phases of COVID-19. Where HLA class I and class II types were available, the types were taken from metadata supplied by the sample provider, not from assay-based typing. The repertoires were released in a freely available public database meant as a resource for research on the immune response to SARS-CoV-2. Deeply sampled blood TCRbeta repertoires from subjects exposed to, actively infected with, or recovered from COVID-19 were included in the dataset. The samples were drawn from the first 160 participants of the ongoing ImmuneRACE study and from 1,254 subjects provided by 6 global collaborators. A de-identified subject ID, COVID-19 status, age in years and sex were almost always included in the sample metadata. The prospective study material was composed of cDNA or gDNA derived from T cells, B-cell-depleted T cells, or PBMCs. On the study overall, not on this receptor specifically: The quantity of clinical and demographic metadata differed by source and by participant and was supplied without curation.

This receptor chain uses TRBV18 and TRBJ2-7; TRBD1 might be the D gene, on 5 matching bases. Material for sequencing was peripheral blood. This clonotype was obtained from a woman in her seventies with acute or convalescent COVID-19. Here is the DNA: TGTGCCAGCTCACCCGTTTCAGGGTACTCCTACGAGCAGTACTTC. Its coded protein is CASSPVSGYSYEQYF. Reference TRBV18 and TRBJ2-7 proteins supply the regions before and after the CDR3; the full variable domain is: NAGVMQNPRHLVRRRGQEARLRCSPMKGHSHVYWYRQLPEEGLKFMVYLQKENIIDESGMPKERFSAEFPKEGPSILRIQQVVRGDSAAYFCASSPVSGYSYEQYFGPGTRLTVT.